What follows describes a single T cell receptor (beta chain). The antigen this receptor binds is unknown. Within one base of it there is no much larger clone, and no base qualities were kept. The donors were included in the validation cohort of some 110 subjects, a group kept apart from the approximately 650-subject first cohort. These data come from a study of cytomegalovirus exposure and HLA in healthy donors (dated by TCRdb to 2016 to 2017). For context, the study as a whole: According to a later analysis, the approximately 130 validation repertoires were produced on the same platform as the 666 repertoires of the first cohort. The study aimed to test whether signatures of past pathogen exposure could be identified by cataloging public T cell receptors. A separate validation cohort of 90 to 150 different subjects was used in addition to the 666-subject first cohort. The study combined high-throughput TCR immunosequencing, statistical association of individual TCRs with disease status, and machine learning to predict cytomegalovirus infection status. What the study reported, not specific to this receptor: The study listed 150 to 200 TCR beta chains as associated with cytomegalovirus. In vitro tests confirmed that a few of the cytomegalovirus-associated TCR beta chains recognize cytomegalovirus antigens. It was suggested by the authors that the approach could potentially be generalized to other disease states and immunological phenotypes. Cytomegalovirus status was reported to be diagnosed by the classifier with high specificity and sensitivity in both the original and validation cohorts. Most TCR sequences were observed very rarely across donors, whereas some public TCRs were present in many individuals. In a later analysis, TCRs clustered in the first cohort were found to also tend to co-occur in the approximately 120 validation repertoires, with approximately 94% of cluster scores above 0. A later analysis had no HLA typing for the validation cohort, so co-occurrence there was scored across all 130 or so repertoires.

According to the germline V gene, CDR1 reads SGHTA and CDR2 reads FQGTGA. V drops 3 bases and J drops 3 bases, leaving 11 bases in between. Measured from the cysteine to the phenylalanine, the CDR3 is 15 residues long. Only the CDR3 part of the read is kept: 45 bases, read in frame from the first base. Libraries were constructed by the immunoSEQ multiplex PCR assay. On the study's bioinformatics: To diagnose cytomegalovirus status from the catalog of TCR beta chain sequences, a statistical classification framework was built. TCRdb took over this immuneACCESS table, retaining in-frame rearrangements with V and J assigned. Such tables are incomplete; in checked studies, under half of the missing clones stem from an unresolved V gene, and the remainder is unexplained. The V and J calls and clone size come from that table; D and trimming were worked out from the DNA. The sample data list roughly 200,000 clones, and about nine tenths of these were observed just once. The biggest ten clones account for approximately 7% of the sample.

The rearranged chain carries TRBV7-3 and TRBJ2-2; the D segment cannot be called with confidence. The specimen sequenced was PBMCs. The receptor comes from a man in his thirties or forties in good health and CMV-seropositive. The nucleotide sequence reads TGTGCCAGCAGCTTCAGGCCTGGGGACACCGGGGAGCTGTTTTTT. Its protein is CASSFRPGDTGELFF.